This T cell receptor beta chain was recorded in a study of cytomegalovirus exposure and HLA in healthy donors (dated by TCRdb to 2016 to 2017). In the study overall: An earlier analysis of approximately 590 of the donors reported roughly 270 Gb of sequence data and around 110 million unique TCR beta sequences from some 180 million T cells. An early release covering 550 to 700 HLA-typed donors comprised about 290 gigabases of sequencing data and around 86 million unique TCR sequences. The genetic ancestry cluster associated with self-reported Caucasian donors included 81% of the roughly 410 genotyped donors. The study was designed to test whether signatures of past pathogen exposure could be identified by cataloging public T cell receptors. The T cell repertoires of around 730 subjects were profiled by immunosequencing and related to cytomegalovirus serostatus. A separate validation cohort of 90 to 150 different subjects was used in addition to the approximately 670-subject first cohort. High-throughput TCR immunosequencing, statistical association of individual TCRs with disease status, and machine learning were combined to predict cytomegalovirus infection status. A later analysis re-analyzed previously published TCR beta repertoires from approximately 670 donors and added high-resolution HLA genotyping to study TCR occurrence patterns. Rather than using new phenotypic data, the later analysis identified candidate immune exposures from TCR beta sequences and from how often those sequences occurred across donors. An earlier analysis of fewer than 700 of the donors applied high-throughput TCR beta sequencing to assess whether each TCR beta V gene segment acted as functional or pseudogenic. Alongside the repertoire data, information on donor age, sex, ethnicity and CMV serostatus was compiled. In a later genetic analysis, genome-wide SNP genotypes for about 55% of the roughly 700 donors were used, and that subset was treated as a discovery cohort. All discovery cohort repertoires had been generated on a single sequencing platform. Class I and class II HLA loci were covered by the typing at four-digit resolution. Typing coverage varied by locus: roughly 620-640 donors for A, B, C, DRB1 and DQB1; some 520 for DQA1; about 600 for DPA1; 450 to 480 for DPB1. Several DR-DQ haplotypes were handled as single units for association and clustering, since linkage in the cohort was strong. Among 300 to 500 genotyped donors of the cohort, an average of around 220,000 unique TCR beta nucleotide sequences was sequenced per donor, of which about 20% were non-productive.

The cohort was made up of under 800 healthy bone marrow donors. All cohort members were sampled while nominally healthy, although unrecorded immune exposures were likely present. The donor was CMV seronegative and was included in the group of 352 seronegative cohort members. Every donor gave a peripheral blood sample, and the peripheral blood mononuclear cells from that sample were used for TCR beta sequencing. Genomic DNA was extracted from the blood cell samples with the Qiagen DNeasy Blood Extraction Kit. The paper's findings and limits, for the study overall: A later analysis found that HLA-associated TCR beta chains were more clonally expanded and had lower generation probabilities than equally common non-associated chains. A later analysis found that TCR association rates varied across HLA loci, with DRB1 alleles showing the most associated TCRs and HLA-C alleles the fewest. The sequencing pipeline was judged likely to have produced a cluster of highly shared sequence variants as a technical artifact. In both the original and validation cohorts, the classifier was reported to diagnose cytomegalovirus status with high specificity and sensitivity. At a false discovery rate of 0.05, a later analysis linked 15,000 to 20,000 TCR beta sequences to specific HLA alleles. A further reported finding was that TCR beta sequences accurately predicted the HLA-A and HLA-B alleles for most subjects in the first cohort. In a later genetic analysis, a missense DCLRE1C variant was associated with V-gene and J-gene trimming of TCR beta chains, and the association was replicated in an independent cohort. While some public TCRs were present in many individuals, most TCR sequences turned up only very rarely across donors. When HLA alleles, especially DR and DQ, strongly co-occurred, attributing TCR associations to individual alleles was difficult. A total of 150 or so TCR beta chains were listed by the study as associated with cytomegalovirus. Because HLA typing was unavailable for some donors at each locus, only the typed subset was used in association tests. Correlated functional status among segregating V segments might reflect linkage disequilibrium, but an unknown experimental factor could not be ruled out. This cohort had only TCR beta chains sequenced, and the lack of alpha or paired-chain data limited which features could be detected. Because counts were too low, roughly 16 rarely observed V segments, including chromosome 9 orphons, were excluded from the earlier analysis of 587 of the donors. In an earlier analysis of more than 450 of the donors, most TCR beta V segments were observed in productive rearrangements about 87% or about 30% of the time, broadly matching IMGT annotations. A later analysis found that most CMV-associated TCR beta chains appeared HLA-restricted, with HLA associations seemingly driven largely by CMV exposure. Presence/absence analyses assumed roughly uniform sequencing depth across donors, an assumption that may not hold. For the cohort, immune exposure information was limited to CMV serostatus. In a later analysis, several top co-occurrence clusters were reported to appear linked to parvovirus B19, influenza, CMV and Epstein-Barr virus. Some IMGT-functional V segments, including TRBV6-2 and TRBV6-3, could not be told apart with the 87-base-pair reads, so those segments were excluded. Compared with the approximately 710-donor mean, donors in an Asian-associated ancestry cluster had fewer N-insertions in productive TCRs, according to a later genetic analysis. A few of the identified cytomegalovirus-associated TCR beta chains were confirmed in vitro to be specific for cytomegalovirus antigens. The authors suggested that the approach could potentially be generalized to other disease states and immunological phenotypes.

Receptor libraries were prepared by the immunoSEQ multiplex PCR assay. A mixture of 60 forward primers for TCR Vbeta segments and 13 reverse primers for TCR Jbeta segments was used in the multiplex PCR. The CDR3 region of rearranged TCR beta genes was amplified from genomic DNA with a multiplex PCR assay. The Illumina HiSeq System was used to sequence the amplified TCR beta libraries as 87-base-pair reads. In the paper's pipeline: A later analysis counted 75 million to 100 million unique TCR beta chains across the 666 repertoires, and around 12 million of these chains were shared by at least two donors. Raw reads were error-corrected and collapsed into unique sequences by a nearest-neighbor algorithm in which closely related sequences were merged to remove PCR and sequencing errors. To assign V, D and J gene segments, CDR3 sequences were aligned to IMGT reference sequences. For a sequence to be retained, a match of at least six nucleotides to both a V gene segment and a J gene segment was required. A rearrangement was called productive if the CDR3 had no stop codons and remained in frame with V and J, and every other rearrangement was called non-productive. Following IMGT convention, CDR3 was defined as the stretch from the second conserved V-encoded cysteine to the conserved J-encoded phenylalanine. The earlier analysis of about 620 of the donors excluded sequences that lacked an unambiguous match to a single V gene segment. An earlier analysis of some 500 of the donors classified V segments as functional when productive rearrangements were above 56.7% and as segregating when the standard deviation between donors was above 5%. To diagnose cytomegalovirus status from the catalog of TCR beta chain sequences, a statistical classification framework was built. V and J gene assignment, in a later analysis, came from comparing TCR nucleotide sequences with IMGT/GENE-DB human TR gene sequences. In a later analysis, CDR3 sequences and most-parsimonious VDJ recombination scenarios were assigned using the TCRdist pipeline. In a later analysis, every TCR beta chain was defined by the combination of its CDR3 amino acid sequence and its V-gene family, and reads without a unique V-gene family were dropped. In a later analysis, 500 to 700 highly shared, low-generation-probability nucleotide sequences were removed to address suspected cross-contamination and a sequencing artifact. In a later analysis, a clonal expansion index for each public chain was calculated from normalized within-repertoire ranks of inferred template counts. Generation probabilities in a later analysis came from a VDJ recombination model fitted to out-of-frame rearrangements, and those results were checked against IGoR. In a later analysis, hypergeometric tests were used to score TCR-TCR, TCR-HLA and TCR-CMV co-occurrence, with a repertoire-size bias correction applied to TCR pairs. To estimate false discovery rates, a later analysis permuted the HLA or CMV assignments 20 times. In a later analysis, co-occurring TCRs were grouped using DBSCAN, with TCRdist sequence similarity added in when clustering inside HLA-allele-positive subsets. Repertoires with fewer than 30,000 or more than 120,000 public chains were left out of co-occurrence clustering, as were about 5 repertoires with anomalous nucleotide sharing. As stored in TCRdb, this immuneACCESS dataset retains in-frame rearrangements with V and J assigned. A fraction of the clones does not appear; measured against another copy, unresolved V genes explain less than half of the discrepancy, and the remainder lacks a known reason. The V and J calls and clone size were taken over from that table, and D and trimming were inferred from the DNA. This sample is represented by about 140,000 clones; 75% to 90% of them were singletons. The ten largest clones take up 1.2% of the sample.

In the germline V gene, CDR1 corresponds to MGHRA and CDR2 to YSYEKL. Trimming removed 4 bases from V and 3 bases from J; the gene matches leave 7 bases unexplained. Its CDR3 holds 16 amino acids, cysteine through phenylalanine. Only CDR3 DNA is held: 48 bases, read in frame from base 1. Note on this clone: Which antigen it targets is not known. Base-call qualities are not available, and no considerably larger clone is one nucleotide away.

The clonotype originates from a female donor in good health and CMV-seronegative. The V gene is TRBV4-1 and the J gene is TRBJ2-2; 8 central nucleotides agree with TRBD1. Sequenced material: PBMCs. The CDR3 here reads CASSRMTGADTGELFF. The nucleotides read TGCGCCAGCAGCCGGATGACAGGGGCCGACACCGGGGAGCTGTTTTTT.